Below are 13 T cell receptor beta chains sequenced from a single sample in a study of OX40 agonist ivuxolimab in advanced cancers. Only in-frame clones appear in the TCRdb table, and some are missing; sequencing was by immunoSEQ multiplex PCR. The sample contains about 46,000 clones, 88% of which appear only once. Here the sequenced sample was CD4+ or CD8+ T cells sorted from blood, taken in a trial of the OX40 agonist ivuxolimab. Every receptor here comes from an adult with an advanced solid tumor such as melanoma, head and neck, liver or kidney cancer.

This clone was detected once. In nucleotides, the CDR3 is TGTGCCAGCAGTTACTCGATAGCTGGCGGAGGTTCACCCCTCCACTTT. It translates to CASSYSIAGGGSPLHF. V usage is TRBV6-5 and J usage is TRBJ1-6; D uncertain. Trimming removed 0 bases from V and 9 bases from J, with 15 bases in between. The CDR3 loop spans 16 amino acids. Germline loops: CDR1 MNHEY, CDR2 SVGAGI.

The CDR3 DNA reads TGTGCCAGCAGCGCCCGGGTAGCGGGGGGTCAAGAGACCCAGTACTTC. Translated, it gives CASSARVAGGQETQYF. V usage is TRBV7-2 and J usage is TRBJ2-5; TRBD2 aligns across 10 bases. The CDR3 length is 16 residues. Unmatched junction bases numbered 8, after V lost 5 bases and J lost 2 bases. Per germline, CDR1 SGHTA and CDR2 FQGNSA.

This clone was observed once. The rearrangement uses TRBV10-3 and TRBJ2-1, with D perhaps matching TRBD2 (6 bases). The CDR3 has 14 residues. Germline CDR1 reads ENHRY; CDR2 reads SYGVKD. Trimming stripped 2 bases from V and 8 bases from J, with 13 bases between. The CDR3 DNA reads TGTGCCATCAGTGAGCCAGGAGGGCCCTATGAGCAGTTCTTC. It specifies CAISEPGGPYEQFF.

The chain joins TRBV27 to TRBJ1-5, with D hard to call. Germline CDR1 MNHEY, CDR2 SMNVEV (reference sequence). Between the trimmed V and J ends, which lost 3 bases and 5 bases, there was a span of 8 bases. This CDR3 spans 13 amino acids. CDR3 sequence reads: CASSFDGYQPQHF. CDR3 bases: TGTGCCAGCAGTTTTGATGGTTATCAGCCCCAGCATTTT.

CDR3 loop: CASSQDRSTEAFF. CDR3 nucleotide sequence: TGTGCCAGCAGCCAAGATAGGAGTACTGAAGCTTTCTTT. This chain connects TRBV14 to TRBJ1-1; D remains ambiguous. Germline loops: CDR1 SGHDN, CDR2 FVKESK. This CDR3 has 13 residues. Trimming shortened V by 0 bases and J by 5 bases, and 7 bases separated the two germline ends.

The chain combines TRBV4-1 with TRBJ2-5; D possibly corresponds to TRBD1 (6 bases). The CDR3 runs to 15 residues. Germline V gene data show CDR1 as MGHRA and CDR2 as YSYEKL. The ends were cut back, 4 bases at V and 5 bases at J, with 17 bases in the middle. CDR3 nucleotides: TGCGCCAGCAGCCCGAGTCCGAGGGGGTCGGAGACCCAGTACTTC. Protein: CASSPSPRGSETQYF.

The chain employs TRBV5-6 and TRBJ1-1; D may be TRBD1 (5 bases). The CDR3 runs to 13 residues. V lost 1 base and J lost 4, with 8 bases in between. Per the germline V gene, CDR1 is SGHDT and CDR2 is YYEEEE. The CDR3 DNA is TGTGCCAGCAGCTTGTCGGGGGGCACTGAAGCTTTCTTT. The encoded protein is CASSLSGGTEAFF.

This rearrangement joins TRBV6-5 to TRBJ1-5; D is possibly TRBD1 (5 bases). Per the germline V gene, CDR1 is MNHEY and CDR2 is SVGAGI. This CDR3 contains 16 residues. V was cut by 1 base and J by 1 base, with 11 bases left in between. The CDR3 sequence is CASSYYAGSSNQPQHF. The CDR3 region has the DNA TGTGCCAGCAGTTACTACGCAGGGTCGAGCAATCAGCCCCAGCATTTT.

This clone showed up just once. The rearrangement uses TRBV5-1 and TRBJ2-3; TRBD2 agrees at 10 bases. V dropped 2 bases and J dropped 4; count of bases not matched to a gene: 4. The CDR3 totals 15 residues. Germline loops: CDR1 SGHRS, CDR2 YFSETQ. Here the CDR3 reads CASSLAGGQADTQYF. CDR3 nucleotides: TGCGCCAGCAGCTTAGCGGGGGGGCAAGCAGATACGCAGTATTTT.

The rearrangement joins TRBV10-1 to TRBJ2-7, with 11 bases matching TRBD2. V was clipped by 6 bases and J by 6 bases; unmatched bases: 19. The CDR3 runs 18 residues. Germline V gene sequence: CDR1 WNHNN, CDR2 SYGVQD (reference sequence). The CDR3 protein is CASRYLTLAGVPRGEQYF. In nucleotides, the CDR3 is TGCGCCAGCAGGTATCTGACACTAGCGGGGGTGCCCCGGGGCGAGCAGTACTTC.

The chain combines TRBV7-2 with TRBJ2-5, with D hard to call. The CDR3 is made up of 13 amino acids. Trimming removed 5 bases from V and 5 bases from J, with 12 bases in between. From germline, CDR1 is SGHTA and CDR2 FQGNSA. CDR3 loop: CASSPAIGETQYF. CDR3 DNA sequence: TGTGCCAGCAGCCCTGCAATTGGGGAGACCCAGTACTTC.

The gene calls are TRBV11-2 and TRBJ2-2; D is tentatively TRBD1 or TRBD2 (5 bases each). Trimming cost V 5 bases and J 3 bases, with 13 bases left between them. Germline V gene lookup returns CDR1 SGHAT and CDR2 FQNNGV. The CDR3 spans 15 residues. The CDR3 sequence: CASSRGDRYTGELFF. For the CDR3, the DNA is TGTGCCAGCAGCCGGGGCGACAGATACACCGGGGAGCTGTTTTTT.

The chain uses TRBV4-3 and TRBJ1-5; D is undetermined. CDR1 and CDR2 from the germline V gene are LGHNA and YSLEER. The CDR3 loop spans 13 amino acids. Trimming cost V 0 bases and J 7 bases, with 7 bases left between them. The CDR3 loop is CASSQDRRQPQHF. As DNA, the CDR3 is TGCGCCAGCAGCCAAGACAGGAGGCAGCCCCAGCATTTT.